Given below is one T cell receptor beta chain in context. The record originates from a study of blood T cell repertoires in COVID-19. Looking at the study overall: Some COVID-19 samples were acute and others convalescent; all came from the United States, Italy and Spain.

The data were produced by immunoSEQ multiplex PCR, yet TCRdb's version contains in-frame clones alone and is incomplete. The table includes a few hundred thousand clones, around 90% detected once. The V gene's germline CDR1 is MGHRA and CDR2 YSYEKL. V dropped 0 bases and J dropped 10 bases, with 22 bases sitting between them. This CDR3 has 18 amino acids. The chain carries TRBV4-1 and TRBJ1-6, with D possibly being TRBD1 (6 bases). The sequenced sample was peripheral blood. The clonotype was recovered from a woman aged 50 to 65 who had recovered from COVID-19. CDR3 sequence: CASSQEVREGGLGSPLHF. CDR3 in DNA: TGCGCCAGCAGCCAAGAAGTTAGGGAGGGGGGGCTCGGATCACCCCTCCACTTT.